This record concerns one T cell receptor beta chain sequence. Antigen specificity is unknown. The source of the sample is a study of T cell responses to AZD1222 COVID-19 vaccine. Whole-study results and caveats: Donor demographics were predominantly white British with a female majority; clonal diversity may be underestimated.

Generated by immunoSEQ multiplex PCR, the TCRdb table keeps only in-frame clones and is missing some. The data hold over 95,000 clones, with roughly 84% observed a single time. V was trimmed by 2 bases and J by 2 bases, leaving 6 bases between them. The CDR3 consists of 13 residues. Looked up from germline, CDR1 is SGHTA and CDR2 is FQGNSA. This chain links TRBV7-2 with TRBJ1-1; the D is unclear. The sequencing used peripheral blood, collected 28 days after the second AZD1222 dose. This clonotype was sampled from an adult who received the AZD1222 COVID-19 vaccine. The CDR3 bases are TGTGCCAGCAGCTTATGGGTAAACACTGAAGCTTTCTTT. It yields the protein CASSLWVNTEAFF.